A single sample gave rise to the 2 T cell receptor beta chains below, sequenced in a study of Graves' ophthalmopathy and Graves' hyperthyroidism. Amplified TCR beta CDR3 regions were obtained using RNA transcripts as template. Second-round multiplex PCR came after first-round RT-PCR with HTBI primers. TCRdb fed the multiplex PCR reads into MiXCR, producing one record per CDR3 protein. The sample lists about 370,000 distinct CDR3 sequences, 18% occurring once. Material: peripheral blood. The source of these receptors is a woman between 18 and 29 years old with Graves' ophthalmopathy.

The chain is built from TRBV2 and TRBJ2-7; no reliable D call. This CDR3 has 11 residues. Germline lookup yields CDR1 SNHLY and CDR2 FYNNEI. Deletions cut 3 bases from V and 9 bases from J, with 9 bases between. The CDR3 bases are TGTGCCAGCAGTGATCAATCCGCGCAGTACTTC. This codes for CASSDQSAQYF.

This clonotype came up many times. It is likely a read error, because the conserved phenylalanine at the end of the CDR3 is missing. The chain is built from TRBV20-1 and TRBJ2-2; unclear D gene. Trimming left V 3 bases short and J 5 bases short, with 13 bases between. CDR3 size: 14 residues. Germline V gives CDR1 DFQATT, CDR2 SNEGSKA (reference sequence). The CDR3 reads CSASIPGFTGELFS. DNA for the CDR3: TGCAGTGCTAGTATCCCCGGATTTACCGGGGAGCTGTTTTCT.